Here is one T cell receptor (beta chain) with its context. Its target is unknown. Sequencing was done directly on freshly isolated, uncultured memory T cells. The CDR3 is 13 amino acids. Germline assignment: CDR1 SGHAT and CDR2 FQNNGV. TCRdb's copy holds only in-frame clones and misses some; the assay was immunoSEQ multiplex PCR. This repertoire shows approximately 79,000 clones, 83% found once; its top ten account for roughly 0.5%. This specimen belongs to a study of CD4 T cell repertoires in COVID-19. The overall study: Other coronavirus spike proteins restimulated relabeled CFSE-low cells expanded with IL-2 for about eleven days.

Study results and caveats: Several top expanded SARS-CoV-2-reactive clonotypes were shared by two or three memory subsets.

The sequences come from CD4+ T cells from peripheral blood, collected after recovery from COVID-19. The chain has TRBV11-2 and TRBJ1-1; the match to TRBD1 covers 8 bases. The source of this sequence is a human donor who had COVID-19. CDR3 nucleotide sequence: TGTGCTACCAGGGGGCACTATAACACTGAAGCTTTCTTT. Amino acid sequence: CATRGHYNTEAFF.